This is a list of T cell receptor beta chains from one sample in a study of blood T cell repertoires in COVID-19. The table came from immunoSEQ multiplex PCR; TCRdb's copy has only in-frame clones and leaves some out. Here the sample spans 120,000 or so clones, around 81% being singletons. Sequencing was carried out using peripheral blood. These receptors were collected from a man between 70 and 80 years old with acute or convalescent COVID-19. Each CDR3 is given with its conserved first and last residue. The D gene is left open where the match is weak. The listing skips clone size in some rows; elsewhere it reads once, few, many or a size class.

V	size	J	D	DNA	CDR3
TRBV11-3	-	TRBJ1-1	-	TGTGCCAGCAGCCTCGAGTTCGCGAGAGGAACTGAAGCTTTCTTT	CASSLEFARGTEAFF
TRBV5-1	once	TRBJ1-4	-	TGCGCCAGCAGCTTGTCCCTGACAACAACTAATGAAAAACTGTTTTTT	CASSLSLTTTNEKLFF
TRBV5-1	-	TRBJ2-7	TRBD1	TGCGCCAGCGACCGGACAGGGCACTCCTACGAGCAGTACTTC	CASDRTGHSYEQYF
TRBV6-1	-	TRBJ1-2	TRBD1	TGTGCCAGCAGTGAGGGGACAGGGGTGAGCTATGGCTACACCTTC	CASSEGTGVSYGYTF
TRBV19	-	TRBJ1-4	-	TGTGCCAGTAGTATCGGTGAAAAACTGTTTTTT	CASSIGEKLFF
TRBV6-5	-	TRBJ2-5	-	TGTGCCAGCAGGGGCGGGGCGAACCAAGAGACCCAGTACTTC	CASRGGANQETQYF
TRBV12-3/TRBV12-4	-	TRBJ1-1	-	TGTGCCAGCAGCCGGGGAACGCAGACTGAAGCTTTCTTT	CASSRGTQTEAFF
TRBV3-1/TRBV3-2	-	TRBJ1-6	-	TGTGCCAGCATACAGAGGACACACAATTCACCCCTCCACTTT	CASIQRTHNSPLHF
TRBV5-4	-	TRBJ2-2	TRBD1	TGTGCCAGCAGCTTGGCCAGAGGGACAGGGCTCACCGGGGAGCTGTTTTTT	CASSLARGTGLTGELFF
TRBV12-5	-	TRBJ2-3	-	TGTGCTAGTGGTTTTAATAGCGCCTCAGATACGCAGTATTTT	CASGFNSASDTQYF
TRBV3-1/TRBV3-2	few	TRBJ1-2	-	TGTGCCAGCAGCCCCACCCTGACAGGTGGACGTAACTATGGCTACACCTTC	CASSPTLTGGRNYGYTF
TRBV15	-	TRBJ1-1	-	TGTGCCACCAGCAGAGATCTAGGGGTCAAGAACACTGAAGCTTTCTTT	CATSRDLGVKNTEAFF
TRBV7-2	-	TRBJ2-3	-	TGTGCCAGCAGCTCAAACAGGGCGTATACGCAGTATTTT	CASSSNRAYTQYF
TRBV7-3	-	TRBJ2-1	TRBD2	TGTGCCAGCAGCCCTCAGACTAGCGGGGCCTACAATGAGCAGTTCTTC	CASSPQTSGAYNEQFF
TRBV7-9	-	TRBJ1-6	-	TGTGCCAGCAGCTTATACAGCCTAAATTCACCCCTCCACTTT	CASSLYSLNSPLHF
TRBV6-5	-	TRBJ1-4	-	TGTGCCAGCAGTTACTCCCAGGGAAATGAAAAACTGTTTTTT	CASSYSQGNEKLFF
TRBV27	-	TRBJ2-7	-	TGTGCCAGCAGGACTAGACGGTACGAGCAGTACTTC	CASRTRRYEQYF
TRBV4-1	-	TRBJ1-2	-	TGCGCCAGCAGCCAAGCCGGCAGACTCCCTAACTATGGCTACACCTTC	CASSQAGRLPNYGYTF
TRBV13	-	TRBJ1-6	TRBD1	TGTGCCAGCAGCGACAGGGGTCTTGTGTCACCCCTCCACTTT	CASSDRGLVSPLHF
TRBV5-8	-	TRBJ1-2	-	TGTGCCAGCAGCCCGGAGTATTTTGGTGGCTACACCTTC	CASSPEYFGGYTF
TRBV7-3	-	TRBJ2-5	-	TGTGCCAGCAGCTCCCGACGGGGAGACCAGTACTTC	CASSSRRGDQYF
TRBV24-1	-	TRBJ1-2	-	TGTGCCACCAGTGATTTCGGGTCAGGCTACACCTTC	CATSDFGSGYTF
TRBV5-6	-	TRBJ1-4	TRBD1	TGTGCCAGCAGCCCGACAGGGCCTGGGGAAAAACTGTTTTTT	CASSPTGPGEKLFF
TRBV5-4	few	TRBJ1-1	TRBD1	TGTGCCAGCACTCGATCCACAGGGGGAACTGAAGCTTTCTTT	CASTRSTGGTEAFF
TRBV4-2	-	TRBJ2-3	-	TGTGCCAGCAGCCAAGATTTAGGTCGGGGTAACACAGATACGCAGTATTTT	CASSQDLGRGNTDTQYF
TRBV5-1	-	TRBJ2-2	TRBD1	TGCGCCAGCAGCTTTAACAGGGGGCCCGGCACCGGGGAGCTGTTTTTT	CASSFNRGPGTGELFF
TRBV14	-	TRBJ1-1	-	TGTGCCAGCAGCCAAGACGGGGTCGGCACTGAAGCTTTCTTT	CASSQDGVGTEAFF
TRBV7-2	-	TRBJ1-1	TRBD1	TGTGCCAGCAGCTTACAGGGACAGTACAGTTTAACTGAAGCTTTCTTT	CASSLQGQYSLTEAFF
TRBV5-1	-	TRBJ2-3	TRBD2	TGCGCCAGCAGCTCCCCAGCGGGGGCTAGCACAGATACGCAGTATTTT	CASSSPAGASTDTQYF
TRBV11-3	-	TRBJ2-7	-	TGTGCCAGCAGCTTAGAGCAGGGTCTTTTCTACGAGCAGTACTTC	CASSLEQGLFYEQYF
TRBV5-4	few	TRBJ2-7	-	TGTGCCAGCAGCCCCGGACTCTCCTACGAGCAGTACTTC	CASSPGLSYEQYF
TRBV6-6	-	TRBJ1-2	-	TGTGCCAGCAGTTCAGGGTCCGGCTATGGCTACACCTTC	CASSSGSGYGYTF
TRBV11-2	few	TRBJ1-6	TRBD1	TGTGCCAGCGCCTTCTCCGGGACAGGGCTAAATTCACCCCTCCACTTT	CASAFSGTGLNSPLHF
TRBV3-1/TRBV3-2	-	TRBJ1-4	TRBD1	TGTGCCAGCAGCCCGGACAGGAAAGGGCATGAAAAACTGTTTTTT	CASSPDRKGHEKLFF
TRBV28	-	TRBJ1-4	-	TGTGCCAGCAGGGTCCAGGGTTCGGGTAATGAAAAACTGTTTTTT	CASRVQGSGNEKLFF
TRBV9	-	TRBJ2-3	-	TGTGCCAGCATGCGTGGGGGACTCCTCCCTTCTTCAGTAGATACGCAGTATTTT	CASMRGGLLPSSVDTQYF
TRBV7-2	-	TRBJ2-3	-	TGTGCCAGCGAAATACGGGGCACAGATACGCAGTATTTT	CASEIRGTDTQYF
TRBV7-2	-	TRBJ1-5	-	TGTGCCAGCAGCCAAGACAGGAGTAGCAATCAGCCCCAGCATTTT	CASSQDRSSNQPQHF
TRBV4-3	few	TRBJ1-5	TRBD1	TGCGCCAGCAGCCAAGAGGGGATGACAGGGGGCAATCAGCCCCAGCATTTT	CASSQEGMTGGNQPQHF
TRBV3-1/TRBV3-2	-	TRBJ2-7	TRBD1	TGTGCCAGCAGCCGCCTGACAGGGCCCCCTCACGAGCAGTACTTC	CASSRLTGPPHEQYF
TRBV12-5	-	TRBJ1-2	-	TGTGCTAGTGGTTTGGGTGGGGGGGCCTCCGGCCATGGCTACACCTTC	CASGLGGGASGHGYTF
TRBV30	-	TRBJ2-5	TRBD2	TGTGCCTGGATAGCGGGGGCCCGGCGGGGGGAGACCCAGTACTTC	CAWIAGARRGETQYF
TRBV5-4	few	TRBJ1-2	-	TGTGCCAGCAGCTTGTCCGGGTCTTACTATGGCTACACCTTC	CASSLSGSYYGYTF
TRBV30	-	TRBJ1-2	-	TGTGCCTGGGTACCCCCGAGGGTCGGAGGGGGCTACACCTTC	CAWVPPRVGGGYTF
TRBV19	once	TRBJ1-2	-	TGTGCCAGTAGTATCTTCGGCGGGGCTTCCTATGGCTACACCTTC	CASSIFGGASYGYTF
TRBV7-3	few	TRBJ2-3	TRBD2	TGTGCCAGCAGCTTACTAGCGGCCCCCACAGATACGCAGTATTTT	CASSLLAAPTDTQYF
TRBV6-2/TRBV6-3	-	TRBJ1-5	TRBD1	TGTGCCAGCAGTAGGGGACAGGGGAGATTCGATAGCAATCAGCCCCAGCATTTT	CASSRGQGRFDSNQPQHF
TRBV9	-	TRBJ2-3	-	TGTGCCAGCAGCCTCGGGTTTACAGATACGCAGTATTTT	CASSLGFTDTQYF
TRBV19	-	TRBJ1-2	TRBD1	TGTGCCAGTACCTTCTGGGGACAGTATGGCTACACCTTC	CASTFWGQYGYTF
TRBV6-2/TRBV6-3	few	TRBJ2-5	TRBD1	TGTGCCAGCAGTTACTTCGACAGGGGGACCCAGTACTTC	CASSYFDRGTQYF
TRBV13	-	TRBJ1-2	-	TGTGCCAGCAGCTTAGGGGCAGTACATGGCTACACCTTC	CASSLGAVHGYTF
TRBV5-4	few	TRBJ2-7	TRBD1	TGTGCCAGCAGTCCAGGGACAGGCATACCCTACGAGCAGTACTTC	CASSPGTGIPYEQYF